The 2 T cell receptor beta chains below all came from one sample that was sequenced in a study of cytomegalovirus exposure and HLA in healthy donors. Data came from immunoSEQ multiplex PCR; TCRdb stores just in-frame clones and leaves some out. The sample holds approximately 49,000 clones, about 90% seen once. The sample comprised PBMCs. The receptors come from a man younger than 35 in good health and CMV-seronegative.

This clone is a singleton in its sample. Relative to the germline gene, one junction end is altered; a read error may explain this. The CDR3 loop reads CVSSGTGTGGTYEQYF. CDR3 nucleotides: TGTGTCAGCAGTGGGACCGGGACAGGGGGCACCTACGAGCAGTACTTC. V gene TRBV6-1 combines with J gene TRBJ2-7; 12 bases are a match to TRBD1. The length of the CDR3 is 16 residues. Germline V gene data show CDR1 as MNHNS and CDR2 as SASEGT.

The chain recombines TRBV10-2 with TRBJ2-6; 8 bases are a match to TRBD1. The CDR3 length is 16 residues. The germline V gene encodes CDR1 WSHSY and CDR2 SAAADI. V trimming: 4 bases; J trimming: 4 bases; junction bases outside the gene matches: 6. CDR3 residues: CASSVQGASGANVLTF. The CDR3 region has the DNA TGCGCCAGCAGTGTGCAGGGGGCGAGCGGGGCCAACGTCCTGACTTTC.